What follows describes a single TCR beta chain. Its cognate antigen is unknown. This record belongs to a study of cytomegalovirus exposure and HLA in healthy donors. Study-level background: The Caucasian-associated ancestry cluster held less than 85% of under 450 genotyped donors.

V was clipped by 5 bases and J by 5 bases; unmatched bases: 6. The CDR3 has 15 amino acids. Germline loops: CDR1 LNHDA, CDR2 SQIVND (reference sequence). Primers for the PCR totalled 60 Vbeta and 13 Jbeta. Sequencing used immunoSEQ multiplex PCR; TCRdb keeps in-frame clones, though not all of them. The repertoire has around 140,000 clones, 60% to 80% of them found once; the top ten carry 1.5% to 2%. General study results and limits: The availability of immune exposure information extended only to CMV serostatus. As a later analysis revealed, most CMV-associated TCR beta chains appeared HLA-restricted. Cytomegalovirus status was reportedly diagnosed by the classifier with high sensitivity and specificity.

The sample consisted of PBMCs. The chain employs TRBV19 and TRBJ2-5; TRBD2 aligns across 12 bases. The receptor was derived from a female donor in good health and CMV-seronegative. This chain's CDR3 is CASSSSGGAGETQYF. The CDR3 DNA follows: TGTGCCAGTAGTTCTAGCGGGGGGGCAGGGGAGACCCAGTACTTC.